This T cell receptor beta chain originates from a study of blood T cells in healthy people across ages. Whole-study results and caveats: The fall in TCR beta diversity per million T cells was roughly linear with age. Higher diversity, along with more naive CD4+ cells, distinguished long-lived donors from aged donors.

Next came a second PCR, run for about 7 to 12 cycles, which used a sample-barcoded 5' primer along with a J-beta primer mix. TCRdb ran MiXCR on the 5' RACE reads and lists one entry per CDR3 protein. The sample holds 800,000 to 950,000 distinct CDR3 sequences, about 37% seen once. In the case of this clonotype: Its specificity is unknown.

Sample: blood. This TCR came from a man aged 18 to 30 in good health.

The CDR3 coding sequence is TGCAGTGCGCGGGACGACGCTAACTATGGCTACACCTTC. Amino acid sequence: CSARDDANYGYTF. This rearrangement joins TRBV20-1 to TRBJ1-2, with D possibly TRBD1 on 5 matching bases. This CDR3 is 13 amino acids long. V was clipped by 6 bases and J by 0 bases, with 11 bases between them. From germline, CDR1 is DFQATT and CDR2 SNEGSKA (reference sequence).